The 13 T cell receptor beta chains below were found in one sample sequenced in a study of CD8+ T cells in alopecia areata. Specimens obtained from alopecia areata patients comprised lesional scalp punch biopsies and peripheral blood. Isolated RNA was reverse transcribed into cDNA used as the sequencing template. The protocol was immunoSEQ multiplex PCR, while the TCRdb copy is restricted to in-frame clones and leaves out a portion. The table shows about 11,000 clones, with over 55% occurring only once. The sequenced sample was skin, obtained at week 0. Receptors originate from a human donor with alopecia areata.

The rearrangement links TRBV11-2 to TRBJ2-1; a weak D match, TRBD2 (5 bases). Between the trimmed V and J ends, which lost 2 bases and 9 bases, there was a span of 14 bases. Looked up from germline, CDR1 is SGHAT and CDR2 is FQNNGV. The CDR3 contains 14 residues. CDR3 DNA: TGTGCCAGCAGCTTACTTAGCGTCTCAGGTGAGCAGTTCTTC. Residues: CASSLLSVSGEQFF.

This clone was found a few times. V usage is TRBV1 and J usage is TRBJ2-7; the D call TRBD2 from the table was never checked on the DNA. TRBV1 is shown as a pseudogene. The CDR3 is 15 amino acids. CDR3 DNA: TGCACCAGCAGCCACTTCGGGGCGGGAGACGGCGAGCAGTACTTC. It encodes CTSSHFGAGDGEQYF.

The chain joins TRBV2 to TRBJ2-3; 8 bases map to TRBD1. The germline V gene encodes CDR1 SNHLY and CDR2 FYNNEI. The V and J ends lost 6 bases and 0 bases, in that order; junction bases with no gene match: 5. The CDR3 length is 15 residues. The CDR3 DNA reads as TGTGCCAGCAGGGGGGACAGGCGCAGCACAGATACGCAGTATTTT. Protein sequence: CASRGDRRSTDTQYF.

The V and J genes are TRBV5-6 and TRBJ2-6; D gene ambiguous. The CDR3 length is 15 residues. Germline assignment: CDR1 SGHDT and CDR2 YYEEEE. Trimming left V 4 bases short and J 4 bases short, with 12 bases between. CDR3 protein: CASSGWVGGANVLTF. The DNA of the CDR3 is TGTGCCAGCAGCGGGTGGGTAGGCGGGGCCAACGTCCTGACTTTC.

The chain couples TRBV7-6 to TRBJ2-6; D is undetermined. Between the trimmed V and J ends, which lost 4 bases and 2 bases, there was a span of 12 bases. CDR1 and CDR2 (germline): SGHVS, FNYEAQ. This CDR3 is built from 16 residues. The CDR3 DNA follows: TGTGCCAGCAGCTACTCTTACGGGCCTGGGGCCAACGTCCTGACTTTC. It codes for CASSYSYGPGANVLTF.

This clone has more than one count but fewer than ten. J is TRBJ2-4 and V is TRBV30; D may be TRBD2 (7 bases). Trimming shortened V by 3 bases and J by 2 bases, and 11 bases separated the two germline ends. Germline V gives CDR1 GTSNPN, CDR2 SVGIG (reference sequence). The CDR3 has 14 residues. Here the CDR3 DNA reads TGTGCCTGGAGCGAGGGGGGGACCAAAAACATTCAGTACTTC. Its protein is CAWSEGGTKNIQYF.

The chain has TRBV27 and TRBJ1-1; D unclear. V shed 6 bases and J shed 1 base, with 21 bases lying between them. CDR3 length equals 17 residues. Germline V gene data show CDR1 as MNHEY and CDR2 as SMNVEV (reference sequence). CDR3 nucleotide sequence: TGTGCCAGCAGCCATGCCTCAAGCGTCCTACCGAACACTGAAGCTTTCTTT. Translated, it gives CASSHASSVLPNTEAFF.

The chain carries TRBV5-4 and TRBJ1-1, with 9 bases identical to TRBD1. With V trimmed by 6 bases and J by 4 bases, 4 bases remained unmatched. Germline-derived CDR1 and CDR2 are SGHNT and YYREEE (reference sequence). The CDR3 consists of 13 residues. CDR3 DNA: TGTGCCAGCATCCTGACAGGGGGCACTGAAGCTTTCTTT. Translating gives CASILTGGTEAFF.

This clone turned up a few times. This chain connects TRBV6-1 to TRBJ1-1; D remains unclear. The germline V gene encodes CDR1 MNHNS and CDR2 SASEGT. The CDR3 spans 11 residues. Trimming took 7 bases from V and 0 from J, leaving 3 bases between them. CDR3 region: CASKVNTEAFF. The CDR3 bases are TGTGCCAGCAAGGTGAACACTGAAGCTTTCTTT.

Concerning this clone: Distinct nucleotide sequences in the sample also encode this CDR3. The V and J genes are TRBV6-1 and TRBJ1-5; no reliable D call. The V end was cut by 6 bases, the J end by 2 bases, with 11 bases between. CDR1 and CDR2 (germline): MNHNS, SASEGT. This CDR3 is built from 14 residues. The DNA for the CDR3 is TGTGCCAGCAGAGATTACATGGGCAATCAGCCCCAGCATTTT. Translating gives CASRDYMGNQPQHF.

This chain connects TRBV7-9 to TRBJ2-7, with D possibly TRBD2 on 5 matching bases. The CDR3 spans 12 residues. Germline V gene lookup returns CDR1 SEHNR and CDR2 FQNEAQ (reference sequence). Trimming removed 5 bases from V and 3 bases from J, with 8 bases in between. CDR3 amino acids: CASSRDVYEQYF. CDR3 DNA: TGTGCCAGCAGCCGGGATGTCTACGAGCAGTACTTC. Complete variable domain (other parts from reference TRBV7-9 and TRBJ2-7): DTGVSQNPRHKITKRGQNVTFRCDPISEHNRLYWYRQTLGQGPEFLTYFQNEAQLEKSRLLSDRFSAERPKGSFSTLEIQRTEQGDSAMYLCASSRDVYEQYFGPGTRLTVT.

This clone was counted a few times. Different DNA sequences within this sample yield the same CDR3. The rearrangement links TRBV25-1 to TRBJ2-3; a possible D gene is TRBD2 (6 bases). Looked up from germline, CDR1 is MGHDK and CDR2 is SYGVNS. Trimming took off 1 base at V and 3 bases at J, with 11 bases between the two ends. This CDR3 is 15 amino acids long. The CDR3, as DNA: TGTGCCAGCAGTGAATGGACGGGAGTGACAGATACGCAGTATTTT. This encodes CASSEWTGVTDTQYF.

This clone was detected only once. Other DNA sequences within the sample encode an identical CDR3. The CDR3 here is CASSLAPGDFNSPLHF. The CDR3 DNA follows: TGTGCCAGCAGCTTAGCCCCAGGGGATTTTAATTCACCCCTCCACTTT. This chain uses TRBV11-2 with TRBJ1-6; D is perhaps TRBD1 (6 bases). The V end was cut by 1 base, the J end by 6 bases, with 13 bases between. The length of the CDR3 is 16 residues. Germline-derived CDR1 and CDR2 are SGHAT and FQNNGV.